This TCR beta chain was profiled in a study of OX40 agonist ivuxolimab in advanced cancers. Study at large: Dose-escalation patients suffered from hepatocellular carcinoma, melanoma, renal cell or head and neck cancer.

Profiling relied on immunoSEQ multiplex PCR, and the TCRdb table lists in-frame clones only, not all of them. The profile covers 55,000 to 85,000 clones, with 86% appearing a single time and approximately 2.8% taken by the ten largest. Study results and limitations: Normalized T-cell clonal expansion was also low in some nonresponders.

On this clone itself: Its antigen remains unknown. The junction shows a germline mismatch at one end, possibly a read error.

CDR1 and CDR2 from the germline V gene are SGHAT and FQNNGV. This CDR3 spans 14 amino acids. The sequences come from CD4+ or CD8+ T cells sorted from blood, collected in a trial of the OX40 agonist ivuxolimab. This TCR came from an adult with an advanced solid tumor such as melanoma, head and neck, liver or kidney cancer. The chain is built from TRBV11-2 and TRBJ1-1; possible D gene TRBD1, 5 bases. This CDR3 is CASSPGTQNAEAFF. CDR3 sequence (DNA): TGTGCCAGCAGCCCGGGGACCCAGAACGCTGAAGCTTTCTTT. Drawing the rest from reference TRBV11-2 and TRBJ1-1, the complete variable domain is EAGVAQSPRYKIIEKRQSVAFWCNPISGHATLYWYQQILGQGPKLLIQFQNNGVVDDSQLPKDRFSAERLKGVDSTLKIQPAKLEDSAVYLCASSPGTQNAEAFFGQGTRLTVV.